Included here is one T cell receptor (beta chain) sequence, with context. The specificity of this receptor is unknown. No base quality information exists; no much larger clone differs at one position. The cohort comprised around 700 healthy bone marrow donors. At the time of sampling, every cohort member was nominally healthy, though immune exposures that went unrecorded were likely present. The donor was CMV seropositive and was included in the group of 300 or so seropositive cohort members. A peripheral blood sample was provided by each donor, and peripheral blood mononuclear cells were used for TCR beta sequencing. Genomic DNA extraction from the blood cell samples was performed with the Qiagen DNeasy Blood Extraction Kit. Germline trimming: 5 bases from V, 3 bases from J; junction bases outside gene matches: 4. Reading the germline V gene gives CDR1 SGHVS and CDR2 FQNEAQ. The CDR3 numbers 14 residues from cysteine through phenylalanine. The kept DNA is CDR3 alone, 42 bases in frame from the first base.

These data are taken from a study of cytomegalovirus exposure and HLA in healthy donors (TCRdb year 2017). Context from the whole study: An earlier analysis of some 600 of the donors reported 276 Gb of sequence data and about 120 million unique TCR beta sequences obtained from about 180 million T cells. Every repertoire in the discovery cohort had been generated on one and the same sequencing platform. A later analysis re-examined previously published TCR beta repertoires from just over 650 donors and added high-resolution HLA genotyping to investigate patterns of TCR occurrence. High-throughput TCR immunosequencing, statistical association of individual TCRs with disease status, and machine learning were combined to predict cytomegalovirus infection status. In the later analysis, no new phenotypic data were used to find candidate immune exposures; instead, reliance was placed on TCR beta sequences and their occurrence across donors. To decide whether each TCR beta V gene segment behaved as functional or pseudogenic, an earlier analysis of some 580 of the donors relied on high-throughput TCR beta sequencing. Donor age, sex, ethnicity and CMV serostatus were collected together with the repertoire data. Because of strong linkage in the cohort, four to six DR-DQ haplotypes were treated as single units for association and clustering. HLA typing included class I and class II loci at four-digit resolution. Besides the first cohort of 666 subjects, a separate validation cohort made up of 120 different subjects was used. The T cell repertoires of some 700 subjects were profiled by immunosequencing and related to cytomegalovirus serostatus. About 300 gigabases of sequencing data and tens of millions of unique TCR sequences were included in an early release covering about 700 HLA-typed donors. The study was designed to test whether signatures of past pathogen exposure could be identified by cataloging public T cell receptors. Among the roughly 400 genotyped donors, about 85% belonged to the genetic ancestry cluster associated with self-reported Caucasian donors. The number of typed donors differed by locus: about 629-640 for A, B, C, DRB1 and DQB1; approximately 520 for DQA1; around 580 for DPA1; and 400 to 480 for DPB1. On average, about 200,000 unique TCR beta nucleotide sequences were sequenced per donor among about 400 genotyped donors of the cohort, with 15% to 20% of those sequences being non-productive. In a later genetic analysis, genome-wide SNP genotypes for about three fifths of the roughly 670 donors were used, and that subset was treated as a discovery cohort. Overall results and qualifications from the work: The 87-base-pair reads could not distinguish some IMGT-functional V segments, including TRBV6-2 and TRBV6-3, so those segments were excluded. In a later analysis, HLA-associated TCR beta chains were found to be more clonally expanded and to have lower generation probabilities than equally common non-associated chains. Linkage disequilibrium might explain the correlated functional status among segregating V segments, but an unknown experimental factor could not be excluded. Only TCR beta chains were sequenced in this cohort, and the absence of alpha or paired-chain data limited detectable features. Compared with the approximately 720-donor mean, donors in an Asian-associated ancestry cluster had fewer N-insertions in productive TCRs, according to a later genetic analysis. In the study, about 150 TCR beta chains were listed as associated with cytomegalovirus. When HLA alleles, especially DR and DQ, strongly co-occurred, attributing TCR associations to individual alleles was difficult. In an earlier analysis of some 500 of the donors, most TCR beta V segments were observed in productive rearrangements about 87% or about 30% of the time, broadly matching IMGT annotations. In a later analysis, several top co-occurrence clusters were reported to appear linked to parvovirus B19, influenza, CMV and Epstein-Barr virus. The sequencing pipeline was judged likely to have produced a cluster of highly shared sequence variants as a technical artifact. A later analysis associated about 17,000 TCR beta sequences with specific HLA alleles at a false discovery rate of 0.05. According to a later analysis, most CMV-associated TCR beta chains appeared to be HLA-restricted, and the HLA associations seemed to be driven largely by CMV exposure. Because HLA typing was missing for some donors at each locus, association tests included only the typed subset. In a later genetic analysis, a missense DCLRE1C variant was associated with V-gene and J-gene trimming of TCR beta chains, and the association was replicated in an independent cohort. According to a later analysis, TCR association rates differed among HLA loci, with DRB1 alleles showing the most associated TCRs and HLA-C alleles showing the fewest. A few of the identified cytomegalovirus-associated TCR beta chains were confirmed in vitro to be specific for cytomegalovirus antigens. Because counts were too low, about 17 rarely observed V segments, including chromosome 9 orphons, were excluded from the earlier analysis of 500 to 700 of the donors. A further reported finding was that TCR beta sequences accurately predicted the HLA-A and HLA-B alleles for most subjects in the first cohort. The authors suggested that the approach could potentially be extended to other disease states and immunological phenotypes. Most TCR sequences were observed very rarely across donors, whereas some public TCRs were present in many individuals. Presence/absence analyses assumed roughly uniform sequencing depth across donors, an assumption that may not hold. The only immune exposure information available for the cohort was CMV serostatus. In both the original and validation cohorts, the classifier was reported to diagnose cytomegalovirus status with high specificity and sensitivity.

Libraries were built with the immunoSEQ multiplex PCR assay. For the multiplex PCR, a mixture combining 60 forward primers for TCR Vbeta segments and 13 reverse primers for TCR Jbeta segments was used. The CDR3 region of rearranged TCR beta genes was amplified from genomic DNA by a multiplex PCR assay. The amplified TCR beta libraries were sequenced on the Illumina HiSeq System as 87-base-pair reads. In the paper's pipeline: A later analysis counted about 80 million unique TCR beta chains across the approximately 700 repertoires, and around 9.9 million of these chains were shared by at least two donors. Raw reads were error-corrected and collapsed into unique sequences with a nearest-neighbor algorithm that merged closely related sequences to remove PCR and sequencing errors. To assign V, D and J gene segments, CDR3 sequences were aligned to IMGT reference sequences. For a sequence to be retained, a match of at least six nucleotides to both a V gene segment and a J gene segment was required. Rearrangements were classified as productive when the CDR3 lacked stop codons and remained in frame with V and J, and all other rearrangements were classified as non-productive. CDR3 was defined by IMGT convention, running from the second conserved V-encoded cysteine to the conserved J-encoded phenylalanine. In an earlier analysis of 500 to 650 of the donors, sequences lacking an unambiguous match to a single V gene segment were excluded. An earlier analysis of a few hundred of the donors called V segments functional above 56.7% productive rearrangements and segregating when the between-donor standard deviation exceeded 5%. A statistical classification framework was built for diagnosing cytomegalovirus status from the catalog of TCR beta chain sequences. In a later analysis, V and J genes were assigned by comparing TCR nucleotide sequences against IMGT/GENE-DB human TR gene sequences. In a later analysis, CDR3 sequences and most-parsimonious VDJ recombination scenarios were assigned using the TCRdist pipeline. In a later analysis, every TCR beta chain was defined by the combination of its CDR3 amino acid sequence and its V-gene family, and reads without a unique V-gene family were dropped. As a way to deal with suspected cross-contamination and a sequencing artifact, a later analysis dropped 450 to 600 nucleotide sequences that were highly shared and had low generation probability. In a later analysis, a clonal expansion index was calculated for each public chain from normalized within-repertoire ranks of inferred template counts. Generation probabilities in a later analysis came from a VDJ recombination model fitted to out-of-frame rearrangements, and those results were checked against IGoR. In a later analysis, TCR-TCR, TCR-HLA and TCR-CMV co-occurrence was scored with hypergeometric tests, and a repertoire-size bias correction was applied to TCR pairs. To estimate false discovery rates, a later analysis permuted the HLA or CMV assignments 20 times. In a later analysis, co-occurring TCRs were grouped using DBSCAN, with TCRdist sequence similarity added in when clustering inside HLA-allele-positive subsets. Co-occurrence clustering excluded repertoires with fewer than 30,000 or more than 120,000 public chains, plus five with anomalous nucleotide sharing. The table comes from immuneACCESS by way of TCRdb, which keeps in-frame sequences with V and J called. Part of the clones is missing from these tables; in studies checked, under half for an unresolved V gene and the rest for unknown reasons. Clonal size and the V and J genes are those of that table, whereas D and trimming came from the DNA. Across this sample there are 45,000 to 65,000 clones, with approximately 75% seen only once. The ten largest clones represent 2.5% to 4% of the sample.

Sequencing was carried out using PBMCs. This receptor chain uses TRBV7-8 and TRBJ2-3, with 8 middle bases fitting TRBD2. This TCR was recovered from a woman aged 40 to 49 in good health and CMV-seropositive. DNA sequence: TGTGCCAGCAGCCGGGGGGGCGCAACAGATACGCAGTATTTT. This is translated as CASSRGGATDTQYF.